These 18 T cell receptor beta chains came from one sample sequenced in a study of blood T cell repertoires in COVID-19. Sequencing was performed with immunoSEQ multiplex PCR; in TCRdb, only in-frame clones are kept and a portion is missing. The sample lists roughly 390,000 clones, 75% to 90% occurring once. The sample taken for sequencing was peripheral blood. These receptors were collected from a young woman with acute or convalescent COVID-19.

The rearrangement uses TRBV10-2 and TRBJ1-2; D is unclear. CDR1 WSHSY and CDR2 SAAADI come from the germline V gene. There are 13 residues in the CDR3. The V gene lost 2 bases and the J gene lost 4 bases, with 8 bases spanning the gap. CDR3 nucleotide sequence: TGCGCCAGCAGTGAGACAGAAACCTATGGCTACACCTTC. Protein: CASSETETYGYTF.

The table lists this clone with a few counts. This CDR3 reads CASSSAGQYNEKLFF. For the CDR3, the DNA is TGTGCCAGCAGCTCCGCGGGACAGTATAATGAAAAACTGTTTTTT. The chain recombines TRBV7-9 with TRBJ1-4; 7 bases are a match to TRBD1. This CDR3 spans 15 amino acids. Germline V gene lookup returns CDR1 SEHNR and CDR2 FQNEAQ (reference sequence). The V and J ends lost 4 bases and 4 bases, in that order; junction bases with no gene match: 6.

This sequence joins TRBV7-9 and TRBJ2-1, with 11 bases matching TRBD2. The junction had 8 bases not matched to a gene; V was cut back by 1 base and J by 9 bases. The CDR3 totals 16 residues. Per germline, CDR1 SEHNR and CDR2 FQNEAQ (reference sequence). The CDR3: CASSLELAGVLGEQFF. Written as DNA, the CDR3 is TGTGCCAGCAGCTTAGAACTAGCGGGAGTACTGGGTGAGCAGTTCTTC.

This sequence joins TRBV7-3 and TRBJ1-6; D is unresolved. Trimming took off 0 bases at V and 5 bases at J, with 8 bases between the two ends. CDR1 is SGHTA, CDR2 FQGTGA, per germline. The length of the CDR3 is 15 residues. For the CDR3, the DNA is TGTGCCAGCAGCTTAACGGCAGCGCATAATTCACCCCTCCACTTT. Encoded protein: CASSLTAAHNSPLHF.

V and J are TRBV5-6 and TRBJ2-1; 10 bases line up with TRBD1. The CDR3 loop spans 14 amino acids. Germline assignment: CDR1 SGHDT and CDR2 YYEEEE. V lost 10 bases to trimming and J lost 5 bases; unmatched junction nucleotides: 9. Here the CDR3 DNA reads TGTGCCCGTCGGCGGGACAGGGGCAACAATGAGCAGTTCTTC. The encoded protein is CARRRDRGNNEQFF.

The chain employs TRBV28 and TRBJ1-1; 7 positions match TRBD1. Looked up from germline, CDR1 is MDHEN and CDR2 is SYDVKM. Losses at the gene ends were 6 bases for V and 5 bases for J; bases not matched to a gene: 6. The CDR3 runs 13 residues. The CDR3 coding sequence is TGTGCCAGCAGCTCGACAGGGCGGACTGAAGCTTTCTTT. Residues: CASSSTGRTEAFF.

The chain carries TRBV3-1 (or the pseudogene TRBV3-2) and TRBJ1-1; no clear D. CDR1 and CDR2 (germline): LGHDT, YNNKEL (reference sequence). Between the trimmed V and J ends, which lost 1 base and 1 base, there was a span of 10 bases. The length of the CDR3 is 15 residues. The CDR3 DNA is TGTGCCAGCAGCCAAGGAGAGGTCGGGAACACTGAAGCTTTCTTT. Translated: CASSQGEVGNTEAFF.

This CDR3 reads CASSEKGGQPQHF. CDR3 coding DNA: TGTGCCAGCAGTGAAAAGGGGGGGCAGCCCCAGCATTTT. The V call is TRBV6-1, the J call TRBJ1-5; D is possibly TRBD1 (6 bases). CDR3 length: 13 residues. Germline-derived CDR1 and CDR2 are MNHNS and SASEGT. Trimming took 2 bases from V and 7 from J, leaving 9 bases between them.

The J gene is TRBJ2-7, the V gene TRBV28; a weak D match, TRBD2 (6 bases). The V gene's germline CDR1 is MDHEN and CDR2 SYDVKM. CDR3 length: 14 residues. Trimming removed 5 bases from V and 9 bases from J, with 20 bases in between. The CDR3 protein is CASSVSGRPLGQYF. DNA of the CDR3: TGTGCCAGCAGTGTCTCGGGGAGGCCCCTCGGGCAGTACTTC.

The chain carries TRBV6-6 and TRBJ1-5; D call uncertain. V was shortened by 0 bases and J by 7 bases, with 16 bases between the two germline ends. The CDR3 totals 16 residues. CDR1 is MNHNY, CDR2 SVGAGI, per germline (reference sequence). CDR3 loop: CASSYSGRVIGQPQHF. The CDR3 nucleotides are TGTGCCAGCAGTTACTCGGGGAGGGTAATTGGGCAGCCCCAGCATTTT.

The chain recombines TRBV24-1 with TRBJ2-1; D not certain. Looked up from germline, CDR1 is KGHDR and CDR2 is SFDVKD. This CDR3 region has 13 residues. The ends were cut back, 5 bases at V and 7 bases at J, with 11 bases in the middle. For the CDR3, the DNA is TGTGCCACCAGTGGGCCGGGTATTAATGAGCAGTTCTTC. It codes for CATSGPGINEQFF.

The rearrangement links TRBV5-8 to TRBJ2-1; TRBD1 is a possible D gene (5 bases). V shed 0 bases and J shed 8 bases, with 15 bases lying between them. The CDR3 spans 15 residues. CDR1 SGHTS and CDR2 YDEGEE come from the germline V gene. The CDR3 nucleotides are TGTGCCAGCAGCTTGGGATTAGGATGGGGCGATGAGCAGTTCTTC. Translated, it gives CASSLGLGWGDEQFF.

The rearrangement uses TRBV5-5 and TRBJ2-5, with unresolved D. The CDR3 is made up of 16 amino acids. Germline CDR1 is SGHKS and CDR2 is YYEKEE (reference sequence). V was cut by 1 base and J by 2 bases, with 15 bases left in between. The CDR3 bases are TGTGCCAGCAGCTTGTTCTACAGCTTAACTCAAGAGACCCAGTACTTC. This encodes CASSLFYSLTQETQYF.

Only one count was recorded for this clone. This chain uses TRBV6-1 with TRBJ1-6; 9 bases are a match to TRBD1. CDR3 size: 15 residues. The V gene end was trimmed by 5 bases and the J gene end by 5 bases; junction bases not matched to a gene: 4. Germline assignment: CDR1 MNHNS and CDR2 SASEGT. The CDR3 DNA is TGTGCCAGCAGTTTACAGGGGGCCGATAATTCACCCCTCCACTTT. Translation gives CASSLQGADNSPLHF.

The rearrangement joins TRBV11-3 to TRBJ2-1; D is possibly TRBD1 (6 bases). The CDR3 contains 13 residues. The V end lost 3 bases, the J end lost 7 bases, and 10 bases lay between the germline ends. CDR1 and CDR2 from the germline V gene are SGHNT and YENEEA. The CDR3 region is CASSLHTGNEQFF. The CDR3 nucleotides are TGTGCCAGCAGCTTGCATACAGGGAATGAGCAGTTCTTC.

This sequence joins TRBV9 and TRBJ2-3; 10 nucleotides agree with TRBD1. Germline V gene lookup returns CDR1 SGDLS and CDR2 YYNGEE. With V trimmed by 6 bases and J by 4 bases, 14 bases remained unmatched. The CDR3 is 17 residues long. CDR3 loop: CASTQDRGFFTADTQYF. The CDR3 DNA follows: TGTGCCAGCACCCAGGACAGGGGGTTCTTTACGGCAGATACGCAGTATTTT. Complete variable domain (other parts from reference TRBV9 and TRBJ2-3): DSGVTQTPKHLITATGQRVTLRCSPRSGDLSVYWYQQSLDQGLQFLIQYYNGEERAKGNILERFSAQQFPDLHSELNLSSLELGDSALYFCASTQDRGFFTADTQYFGPGTRLTVL.

The gene calls are TRBV6-5 and TRBJ2-5; no clear D. V was clipped by 5 bases and J by 2 bases, with 9 bases between them. Per the germline V gene, CDR1 is MNHEY and CDR2 is SVGAGI. This CDR3 is 13 amino acids long. The CDR3 protein is CASSRGRQETQYF. Here the CDR3 DNA reads TGTGCCAGCAGTCGTGGCCGACAAGAGACCCAGTACTTC.

The genes are TRBV7-3 and TRBJ2-2; weak D call: TRBD1 (6 bases). V lost 5 bases and J lost 4, with 17 bases in between. In germline, CDR1 is SGHTA, CDR2 FQGTGA. This CDR3 spans 16 amino acids. This CDR3 is CASSTQTGLGTGELFF. DNA for the CDR3: TGTGCCAGCAGCACACAAACAGGGTTGGGCACCGGGGAGCTGTTTTTT.